Here is one T cell receptor beta chain with its context. The entry originates in a study of T cell changes during pregnancy in multiple sclerosis. The repertoire was sequenced with immunoSEQ multiplex PCR; TCRdb's copy has only in-frame clones and lacks some. Counted here are around 66,000 clones, 90% to 95% occurring once; the ten biggest clones make up 1% to 1.5%. Germline V gene sequence: CDR1 LNHDA, CDR2 SQIVND (reference sequence). This CDR3 contains 15 residues. The ends lost 3 bases at V and 7 bases at J; junction bases unmatched: 4. This rearrangement joins TRBV19 to TRBJ2-3, with 13 bases lining up with TRBD2. The sample consisted of peripheral blood, taken after pregnancy. The TCR sequence derives from a female donor in good health, enrolled as a control in a pregnancy study. The CDR3 sequence is CASSIGLAGVNTQYF. In DNA form, the CDR3 reads TGTGCCAGTAGTATTGGACTAGCGGGGGTAAATACGCAGTATTTT.